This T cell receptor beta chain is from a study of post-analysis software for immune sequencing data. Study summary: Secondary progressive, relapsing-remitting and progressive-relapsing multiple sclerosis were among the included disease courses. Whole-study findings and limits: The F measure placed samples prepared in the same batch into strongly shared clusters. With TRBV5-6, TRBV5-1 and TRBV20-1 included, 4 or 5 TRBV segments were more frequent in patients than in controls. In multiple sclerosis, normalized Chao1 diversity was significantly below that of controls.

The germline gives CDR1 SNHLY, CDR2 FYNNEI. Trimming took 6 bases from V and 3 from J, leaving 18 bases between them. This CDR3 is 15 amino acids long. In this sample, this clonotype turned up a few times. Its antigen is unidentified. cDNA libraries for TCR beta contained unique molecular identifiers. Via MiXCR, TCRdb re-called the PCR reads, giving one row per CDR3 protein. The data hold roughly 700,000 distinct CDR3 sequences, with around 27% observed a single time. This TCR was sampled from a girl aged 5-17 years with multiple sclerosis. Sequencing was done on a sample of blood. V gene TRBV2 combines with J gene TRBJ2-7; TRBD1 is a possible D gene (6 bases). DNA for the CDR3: TGTGCCAGCAGGCCTTACAGGGTACGGGGCTACGAGCAGTACTTC. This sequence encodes CASRPYRVRGYEQYF. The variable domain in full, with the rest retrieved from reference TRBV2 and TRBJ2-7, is EPEVTQTPSHQVTQMGQEVILRCVPISNHLYFYWYRQILGQKVEFLVSFYNNEISEKSEIFDDQFSVERPDGSNFTLKIRSTKLEDSAMYFCASRPYRVRGYEQYFGPGTRLTVT.